One TCR beta chain is described in this entry. This entry is derived from a study of graft-versus-host responses after intestinal transplantation. V gave up 3 bases and J gave up 0 bases, with 6 bases separating them. The CDR3 runs 14 residues. Germline CDR1 is MDHEN and CDR2 is SYDVKM. The method was immunoSEQ multiplex PCR; TCRdb's version includes in-frame clones alone and lacks a portion of them. Of several thousand clones in the sample, approximately 40% are singletons; the top ten hold around 6.4%. Investigators plated approximately 200,000 CFSE-labeled responder cells together with approximately 200,000 irradiated stimulator cells labeled with violet dye. Upon completion of the reaction, proliferating CFSE-low responders, both CD3+CD4+ and CD3+CD8+, were sorted.

The source of this sequence is a human patient who was an organ donor for intestinal transplantation. The source was alloreactive CD8+ T cells from a mixed lymphocyte reaction culture, collected before transplantation. Sample subset: CFSE-low proliferating T cells sorted from roughly six-day pre-transplant mixed lymphocyte reaction (GvH or HvG direction). V and J are TRBV28 and TRBJ1-3, with no clear D. The CDR3 nucleotides read TGTGCCAGCAGTTTCATGAGCTCTGGAAACACCATATATTTT. This translates into CASSFMSSGNTIYF.